The rows below give T cell receptor beta chains drawn from one sample of a study of shared clonotypes between healthy human individuals. Method: immunoSEQ multiplex PCR; TCRdb's copy keeps in-frame clones and lacks some. Of roughly 2 million clones in the sample, 95% were seen once. The sample taken for sequencing was naive CD4+ T cells sorted from blood. Receptors were obtained from a man between 18 and 35 years old in good health. CDR3s include the opening cysteine and the closing phenylalanine or tryptophan.

V	J	CDR3
TRBV19	TRBJ1-2	CASSMYFNYGYTF
TRBV18	TRBJ2-3	CASSQTALAGDDTQYF
TRBV5-4	TRBJ1-2	CASSPWDRGGDGYTF
TRBV6-5	TRBJ2-7	CASSPFGGNEQYF
TRBV11-2	TRBJ2-5	CASGETQYF
TRBV25-1	TRBJ1-1	CASSETTGGGTEAFF
TRBV5-1	TRBJ2-1	CASSLLLNEQFF
TRBV5-1	TRBJ1-3	CASSLEGDSGNTIYF
TRBV7-9	TRBJ1-1	CASSPLTGNTEAFF
TRBV4-1	TRBJ1-6	CASSPGQFYSPLHF
TRBV10-1	TRBJ2-5	CASSESSSLGRETQYF
TRBV5-1	TRBJ1-6	CASSLDRPGSYNSPLHF
TRBV28	TRBJ1-4	CASSGAGVDEKLFF
TRBV6-1	TRBJ1-5	CASSEAQPQHF
TRBV19	TRBJ2-6	CASKLAGGPNVLTF
TRBV21-1	TRBJ2-3	CASGGHHTDTQYF